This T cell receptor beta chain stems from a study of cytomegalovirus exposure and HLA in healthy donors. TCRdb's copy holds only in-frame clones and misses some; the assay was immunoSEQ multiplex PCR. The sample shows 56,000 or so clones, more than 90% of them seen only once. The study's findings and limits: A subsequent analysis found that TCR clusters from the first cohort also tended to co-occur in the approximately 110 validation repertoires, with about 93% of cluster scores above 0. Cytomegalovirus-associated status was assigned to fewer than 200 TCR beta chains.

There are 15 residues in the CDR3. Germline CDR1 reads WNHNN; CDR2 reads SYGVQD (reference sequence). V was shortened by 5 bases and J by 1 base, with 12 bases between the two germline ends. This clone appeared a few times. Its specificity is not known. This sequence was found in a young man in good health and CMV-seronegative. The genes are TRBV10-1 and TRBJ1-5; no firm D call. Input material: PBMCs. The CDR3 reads CASSQSKRSNQPQHF. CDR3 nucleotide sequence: TGCGCCAGCAGTCAATCTAAGAGGAGCAATCAGCCCCAGCATTTT.